Listed below are T cell receptor beta chains from one sample, sequenced in a study of PD-L1 blockade in urothelial cancer. Measured with immunoSEQ multiplex PCR; TCRdb has only the in-frame clones, and not every one. The data show about 17,000 clones, with 89% seen just once and roughly 13% held by the top ten. The sample here was PBMCs, taken around atezolizumab (anti-PD-L1) treatment. These receptors originate from a man between 65 and 85 years old with urothelial cancer. The conserved cysteine and the conserved F or W are not part of the CDR3 here.

J: TRBJ2-5
V: TRBV5-1
CDR3: ASSGTSGIQETQY

J: TRBJ1-6
V: TRBV7-6
CDR3: ASSLVTGSNSPLH

J: TRBJ1-1
V: TRBV10-1
CDR3: ASSEGDRRAF

J: TRBJ1-5
V: TRBV4-1
CDR3: ASSQGTGSVNQPQH

J: TRBJ1-2
V: TRBV5-1
CDR3: ASSSPDRPYGYT

J: TRBJ2-3
V: TRBV28
CDR3: ASSIGGTTDTQY

J: TRBJ1-5
V: TRBV7-2
CDR3: ASSPWDRGNQPQH

J: TRBJ2-1
V: TRBV10-3
CDR3: AISGTSGNEQF

J: TRBJ2-6
V: TRBV18
CDR3: ASSLDSNVLT

J: TRBJ2-5
V: TRBV7-2
CDR3: ASSPSGGETQY

J: TRBJ2-1
V: TRBV10-3
CDR3: ATLVSSYNEQF

J: TRBJ2-3
V: TRBV30
CDR3: AWSSFGEAPVSTDTQY

J: TRBJ1-1
V: TRBV29-1
CDR3: SVDRDVGAEAF

J: TRBJ2-7
V: TRBV4-1
CDR3: ASSLATVHSYEQY

J: TRBJ1-3
V: TRBV29-1
CDR3: SVGWESDTIY

J: TRBJ1-2
V: TRBV9
CDR3: ASSPTTGSNYGYT